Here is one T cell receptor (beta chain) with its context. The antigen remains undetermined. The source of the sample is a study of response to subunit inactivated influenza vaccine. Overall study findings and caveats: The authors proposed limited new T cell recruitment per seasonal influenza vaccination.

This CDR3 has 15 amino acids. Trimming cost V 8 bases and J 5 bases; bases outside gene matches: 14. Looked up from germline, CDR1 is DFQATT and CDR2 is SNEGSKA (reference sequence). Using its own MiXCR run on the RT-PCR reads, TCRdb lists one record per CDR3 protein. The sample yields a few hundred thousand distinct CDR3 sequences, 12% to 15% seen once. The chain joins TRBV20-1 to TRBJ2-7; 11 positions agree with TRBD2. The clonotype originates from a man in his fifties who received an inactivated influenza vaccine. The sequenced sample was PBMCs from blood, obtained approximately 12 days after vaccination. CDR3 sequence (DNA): TGCAGTTCTATCAAGACTAGCGGGGTTCGCGACGAGCAGTACTTC. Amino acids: CSSIKTSGVRDEQYF.